The 12 T cell receptor beta chains below all came from one sample that was sequenced in a study of Ad26.COV2.S vaccination and SARS-CoV-2 variants. TCRdb keeps only in-frame clones here, not all; method: immunoSEQ multiplex PCR. Of around 340,000 clones detected, 88% appear once; the ten largest clones hold about 6.4%. Sample treatment: about 20 received Ad26.COV2.S at low or high dose, single or two shots; several received placebo; per-sample allocation not given. On day 63 after the first injection, vaccine and placebo recipients gave samples. This material consisted of peripheral blood, taken in a trial of Ad26.COV2.S vaccine versus placebo. These receptors were taken from a person aged 18-65 years who received the Ad26.COV2.S COVID-19 vaccine or a placebo.

The chain employs TRBV7-2 and TRBJ2-3; D is perhaps TRBD2 (6 bases). Trimming shortened V by 1 base and J by 0 bases, and 11 bases separated the two germline ends. Germline V gene data show CDR1 as SGHTA and CDR2 as FQGNSA. The CDR3 runs to 16 residues. CDR3 nucleotides: TGTGCCAGCAGCTTAGTACCCGGAGGGAGCACAGATACGCAGTATTTT. Its translation: CASSLVPGGSTDTQYF.

The count of this clone is one. The rearrangement uses TRBV19 and TRBJ1-1, with TRBD1 as a possible D gene (6 bases). Germline V lookup: CDR1 LNHDA, CDR2 SQIVND (reference sequence). The CDR3 consists of 15 residues. V was pared by 4 bases and J by 2 bases, with 14 bases between. CDR3 sequence (DNA): TGTGCCAGTAGTAAACCCCGGGACACTAACACTGAAGCTTTCTTT. Translated: CASSKPRDTNTEAFF.

This clone was counted only a few times. The V call is TRBV7-9, the J call TRBJ1-1; D ambiguous. The CDR3 runs 13 residues. Germline V lookup: CDR1 SEHNR, CDR2 FQNEAQ (reference sequence). Trimming took off 2 bases at V and 4 bases at J, with 8 bases between the two ends. DNA for the CDR3: TGTGCCAGCAGCTTACAGGCGGGCACTGAAGCTTTCTTT. Its translation is CASSLQAGTEAFF.

The rearrangement uses TRBV6-1 and TRBJ1-5; maybe TRBD1 (6 bases). Germline CDR1 MNHNS, CDR2 SASEGT. This CDR3 comprises 13 residues. The V end lost 1 base, the J end lost 5 bases, and 6 bases lay between the germline ends. CDR3: CASSEGGHQPQHF. CDR3 nucleotides: TGTGCCAGCAGTGAAGGGGGGCATCAGCCCCAGCATTTT.

CDR3 region: CASSLEVNYGYTF. The CDR3 nucleotides are TGCGCCAGCAGCTTGGAAGTGAACTATGGCTACACCTTC. This chain links TRBV5-1 with TRBJ1-2; D gene ambiguous. Germline V gives CDR1 SGHRS, CDR2 YFSETQ. V lost 0 bases and J 2 bases, leaving 5 bases between the germline ends. The CDR3 covers 13 residues.

The chain uses TRBV13 and TRBJ1-1; D is ambiguous. Germline CDR1 PRHDT, CDR2 FYEKMQ (reference sequence). Trimming took 2 bases from V and 4 from J, leaving 14 bases between them. The CDR3 is 15 amino acids. The CDR3 is CASSLYRPRGTEAFF. The CDR3 DNA is TGTGCCAGCAGCTTATATAGGCCGCGGGGCACTGAAGCTTTCTTT.

The rearrangement links TRBV30 to TRBJ1-5, with D perhaps TRBD1 (6 bases). With 2 bases removed from V and 5 bases from J, the gap between germline ends came to 13 bases. Germline CDR1 reads GTSNPN; CDR2 reads SVGIG (reference sequence). This CDR3 has 14 residues. The CDR3 nucleotides are TGTGCCTGGAGTATATCGGGGGGCGATCAGCCCCAGCATTTT. The encoded protein is CAWSISGGDQPQHF.

Concerning this clone itself: Additional DNA sequences in this sample encode the identical CDR3. The V call is TRBV20-1, the J call TRBJ2-7; D gene ambiguous. Germline V gene lookup returns CDR1 DFQATT and CDR2 SNEGSKA (reference sequence). V lost 0 bases, J lost 7 bases, and 7 bases lay in between. The CDR3 sequence is 11 residues long. The CDR3 reads CSARDGREQYF. The CDR3 coding sequence is TGCAGTGCTAGAGATGGGCGAGAGCAGTACTTC.

The rearrangement links TRBV18 to TRBJ1-4, with D maybe TRBD1 (6 bases). CDR1 KGHSH and CDR2 LQKENI come from the germline V gene. V was pared by 3 bases and J by 6 bases, with 8 bases between. The CDR3 contains 13 residues. CDR3 sequence reads: CASSPSGDEKLFF. CDR3 DNA sequence: TGTGCCAGCTCACCCTCAGGGGATGAAAAACTGTTTTTT.

The chain has TRBV7-8 and TRBJ2-1, with 13 positions matching TRBD2. The J segment lost 7 bases and the V segment lost 1 base, leaving 1 base of the junction unmatched. This CDR3 comprises 15 residues. CDR1 SGHVS and CDR2 FQNEAQ come from the germline V gene. In DNA, the CDR3 is TGTGCCAGCAGCTTAGAGGGACTAGCGGGAAATGAGCAGTTCTTC. The encoded protein is CASSLEGLAGNEQFF. Looking up the rest from reference TRBV7-8 and TRBJ2-1 gives the full variable domain: GAGVSQSPRYKVAKRGQDVALRCDPISGHVSLFWYQQALGQGPEFLTYFQNEAQLDKSGLPSDRFFAERPEGSVSTLKIQRTQQEDSAVYLCASSLEGLAGNEQFFGPGTRLTVL.

The chain has TRBV4-3 and TRBJ2-3; TRBD2 matches 8 bases. The J segment lost 10 bases and the V segment lost 0 bases, leaving 3 bases of the junction unmatched. In germline, CDR1 is LGHNA, CDR2 YSLEER. CDR3 length: 13 amino acids. DNA of the CDR3: TGCGCCAGCAGCCAAGAAGTAGCGGGGTCGCAGTATTTT. Translation: CASSQEVAGSQYF.

V is TRBV14 and J is TRBJ2-5, with TRBD1 matching 9 bases. Per the germline V gene, CDR1 is SGHDN and CDR2 is FVKESK. The ends lost 2 bases at V and 4 bases at J; junction bases unmatched: 8. The CDR3 contains 16 residues. The CDR3 DNA follows: TGTGCCAGCAGCCAACCCGGGACAGGGCTTGGAGAGACCCAGTACTTC. Translation: CASSQPGTGLGETQYF.